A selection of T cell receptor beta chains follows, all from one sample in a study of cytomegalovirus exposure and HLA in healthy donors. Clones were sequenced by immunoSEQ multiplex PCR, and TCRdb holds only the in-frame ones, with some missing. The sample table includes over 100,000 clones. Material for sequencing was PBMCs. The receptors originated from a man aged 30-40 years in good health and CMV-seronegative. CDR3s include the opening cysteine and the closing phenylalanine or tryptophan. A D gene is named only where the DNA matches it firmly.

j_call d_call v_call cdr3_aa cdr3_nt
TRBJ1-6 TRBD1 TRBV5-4 CASSSGQGQVPLHF TGTGCCAGCAGTTCCGGACAGGGACAGGTTCCCCTCCACTTT
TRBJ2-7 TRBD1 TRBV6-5 CASSYSTGGPYEQYF TGTGCCAGCAGTTACTCGACAGGGGGACCCTACGAGCAGTACTTC
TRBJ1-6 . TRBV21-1 CASNLFKAGGMSSYNSPLHF TGTGCCAGCAACCTTTTTAAGGCAGGGGGAATGAGCTCCTATAATTCACCCCTCCACTTT
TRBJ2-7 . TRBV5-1 CASSSTSSSYEQYF TGCGCCAGCAGCTCGACTTCTAGCTCCTACGAGCAGTACTTC
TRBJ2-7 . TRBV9 CASALPGGYEQYF TGTGCCAGCGCCCTGCCCGGAGGCTACGAGCAGTACTTC
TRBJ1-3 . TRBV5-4 CASSLDRAGGNTIYF TGTGCCAGCAGCTTGGACAGGGCCGGGGGAAACACCATATATTTT
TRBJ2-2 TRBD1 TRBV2 CASSVGTGIGTGELFF TGTGCCAGCAGTGTGGGGACAGGGATAGGCACCGGGGAGCTGTTTTTT
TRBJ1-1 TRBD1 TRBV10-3 CAISERITGANTEAFF TGTGCCATCAGTGAGAGAATCACAGGGGCGAACACTGAAGCTTTCTTT
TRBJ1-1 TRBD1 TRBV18 CASSGQGASTEAFF TGTGCCAGCTCGGGACAGGGGGCGAGCACTGAAGCTTTCTTT
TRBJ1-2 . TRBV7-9 CASSLGVGANGYTF TGTGCCAGCAGCTTAGGGGTAGGGGCCAATGGCTACACCTTC